The clone carrying this T cell receptor (beta chain) was seen at least ten times. The CDR3 is 13 residues long. V gave up 3 bases and J gave up 7 bases, with 12 bases separating them. TCRdb itself ran the RT-PCR reads through MiXCR, one entry per CDR3 protein. Of roughly 230,000 distinct CDR3 sequences in the sample, less than 15% were seen once. The record originates from a study of patients and donors after allogeneic stem cell transplantation. The clonotype comes from a human donor who was either an allogeneic HSCT recipient or a stem cell or donor lymphocyte infusion donor (not recorded which). It is not recorded whose cells these are; they may come from a transplant donor. What was sequenced was blood, either unsorted or a sorted T cell fraction (not recorded which). V gene TRBV12-3 or TRBV12-4 combines with J gene TRBJ2-5; D is possibly TRBD2 (6 bases). The DNA for the CDR3 is TGTGCCAGCAGTTTGGAGGGGCGTGGGACCCAGTACTTC. Residues: CASSLEGRGTQYF.